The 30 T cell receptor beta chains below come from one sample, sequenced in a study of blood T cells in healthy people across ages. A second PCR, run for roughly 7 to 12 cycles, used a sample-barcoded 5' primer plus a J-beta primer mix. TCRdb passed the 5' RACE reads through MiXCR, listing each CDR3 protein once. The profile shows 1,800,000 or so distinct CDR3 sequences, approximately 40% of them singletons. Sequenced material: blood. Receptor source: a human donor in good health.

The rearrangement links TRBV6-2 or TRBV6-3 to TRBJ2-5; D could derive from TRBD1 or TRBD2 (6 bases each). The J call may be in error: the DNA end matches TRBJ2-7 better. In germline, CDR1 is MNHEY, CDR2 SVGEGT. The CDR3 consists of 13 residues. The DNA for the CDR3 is TGTGCCAGCAGCAATTCGGGGGCTGGCGAGCAGTACTTC. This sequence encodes CASSNSGAGEQYF.

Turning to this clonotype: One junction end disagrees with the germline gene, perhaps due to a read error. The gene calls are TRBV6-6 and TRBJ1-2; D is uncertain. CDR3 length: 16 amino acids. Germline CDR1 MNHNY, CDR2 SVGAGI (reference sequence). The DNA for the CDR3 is TGTGCCAGAAGTTACTCTGGGCAGGATGCTAACTATGGCTACACCTTC. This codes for CARSYSGQDANYGYTF.

CDR3 sequence (DNA): TGTGCCAGCAGCACCTGGACAGCCTCTGGGGCCAACGTCCTGACTTTC. Its protein product is CASSTWTASGANVLTF. The chain joins TRBV11-2 to TRBJ2-6; possibly TRBD1 for D (6 bases). V shed 5 bases and J shed 0 bases, with 11 bases lying between them. The CDR3 has 16 residues. Per germline, CDR1 SGHAT and CDR2 FQNNGV.

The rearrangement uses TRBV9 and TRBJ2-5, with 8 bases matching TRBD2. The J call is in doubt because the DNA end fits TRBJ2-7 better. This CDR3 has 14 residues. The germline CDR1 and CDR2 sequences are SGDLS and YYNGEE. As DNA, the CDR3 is TGTGCCAGCAGCGTAGCGGGGGGGCTTGGCGAGCAGTACTTC. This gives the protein CASSVAGGLGEQYF.

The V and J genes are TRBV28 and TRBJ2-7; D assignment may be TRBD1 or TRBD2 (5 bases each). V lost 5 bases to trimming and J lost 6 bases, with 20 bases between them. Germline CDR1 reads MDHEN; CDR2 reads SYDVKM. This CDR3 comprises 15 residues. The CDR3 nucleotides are TGTGCCAGCAGTCCCAGCAAGTTAGGGGAGTCCGAGCAGTACTTC. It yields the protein CASSPSKLGESEQYF.

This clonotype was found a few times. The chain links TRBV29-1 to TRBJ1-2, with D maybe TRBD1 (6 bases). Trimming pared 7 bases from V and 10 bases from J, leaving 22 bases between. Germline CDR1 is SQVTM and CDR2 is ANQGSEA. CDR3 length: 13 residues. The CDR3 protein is CSAKQGSSASYTF. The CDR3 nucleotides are TGCAGCGCCAAACAGGGATCGTCTGCATCCTACACCTTC.

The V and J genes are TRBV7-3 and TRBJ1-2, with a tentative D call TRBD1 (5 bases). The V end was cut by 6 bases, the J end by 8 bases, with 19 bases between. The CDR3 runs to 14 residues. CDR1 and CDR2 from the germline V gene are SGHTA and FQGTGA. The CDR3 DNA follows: TGTGCCAGCAGTTCAGGGAATACAGGAGGGGGCTACACCTTC. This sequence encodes CASSSGNTGGGYTF. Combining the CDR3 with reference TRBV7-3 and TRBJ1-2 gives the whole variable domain GAGVSQTPSNKVTEKGKYVELRCDPISGHTALYWYRQSLGQGPEFLIYFQGTGAADDSGLPNDRFFAVRPEGSVSTLKIQRTERGDSAVYLCASSSGNTGGGYTFGSGTRLTVV.

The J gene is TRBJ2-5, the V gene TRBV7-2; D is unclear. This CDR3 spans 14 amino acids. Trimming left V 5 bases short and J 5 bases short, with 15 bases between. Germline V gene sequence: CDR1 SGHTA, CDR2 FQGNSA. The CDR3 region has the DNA TGTGCCAGCAGCCCCTCTACCATACCGGAGACCCAGTACTTC. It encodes CASSPSTIPETQYF. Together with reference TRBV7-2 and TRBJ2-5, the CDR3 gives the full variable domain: GAGVSQSPSNKVTEKGKDVELRCDPISGHTALYWYRQSLGQGLEFLIYFQGNSAPDKSGLPSDRFSAERTGGSVSTLTIQRTQQEDSAVYLCASSPSTIPETQYFGPGTRLLVL.

The CDR3 protein is CASSLRRERQYF. CDR3 nucleotides: TGTGCCAGCAGCCTACGTCGGGAGAGGCAGTACTTC. The V call is TRBV6-2 or TRBV6-3, the J call TRBJ2-7; possible D gene TRBD2, 6 bases. Germline V gives CDR1 MNHEY, CDR2 SVGEGT. CDR3 length equals 12 residues. Trimming cost V 6 bases and J 9 bases, with 15 bases left between them.

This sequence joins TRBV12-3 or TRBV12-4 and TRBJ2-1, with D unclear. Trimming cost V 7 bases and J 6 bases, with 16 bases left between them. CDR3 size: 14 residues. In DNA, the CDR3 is TGTGCCAGCAACCCCAGGCTATTCCGCAATGAGCAGTTCTTC. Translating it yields CASNPRLFRNEQFF.

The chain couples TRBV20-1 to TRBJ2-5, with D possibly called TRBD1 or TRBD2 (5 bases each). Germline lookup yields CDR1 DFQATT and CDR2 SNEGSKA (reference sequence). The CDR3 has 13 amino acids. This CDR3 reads CRAGKGSQETQYF. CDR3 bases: TGCAGGGCAGGGAAGGGGAGCCAAGAGACCCAGTACTTC.

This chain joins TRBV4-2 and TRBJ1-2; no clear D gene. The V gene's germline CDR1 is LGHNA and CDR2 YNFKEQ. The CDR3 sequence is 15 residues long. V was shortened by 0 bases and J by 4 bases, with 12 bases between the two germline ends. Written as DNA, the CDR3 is TGTGCCAGCAGCCAAGATCGGCTACCGCCCTATGGCTACACCTTC. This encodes CASSQDRLPPYGYTF.

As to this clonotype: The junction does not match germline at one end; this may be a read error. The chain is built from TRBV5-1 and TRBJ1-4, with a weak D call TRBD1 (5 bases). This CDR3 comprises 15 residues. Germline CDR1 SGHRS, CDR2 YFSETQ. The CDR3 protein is CASSPGRTTNEKLFF. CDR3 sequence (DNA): TGCGCCAGCAGCCCGGGACGGACAACTAATGAAAAGCTGTTTTTT. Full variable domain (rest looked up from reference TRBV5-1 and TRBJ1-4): KAGVTQTPRYLIKTRGQQVTLSCSPISGHRSVSWYQQTPGQGLQFLFEYFSETQRNKGNFPGRFSGRQFSNSRSEMNVSTLELGDSALYLCASSPGRTTNEKLFFGSGTQLSVL.

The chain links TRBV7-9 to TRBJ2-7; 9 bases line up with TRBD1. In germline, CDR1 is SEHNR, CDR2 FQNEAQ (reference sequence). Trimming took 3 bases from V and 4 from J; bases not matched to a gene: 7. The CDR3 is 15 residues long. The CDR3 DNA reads TGTGCCAGCAGCTTCGCTATGGACAGGGGTTACGAGCAGTACTTC. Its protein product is CASSFAMDRGYEQYF.

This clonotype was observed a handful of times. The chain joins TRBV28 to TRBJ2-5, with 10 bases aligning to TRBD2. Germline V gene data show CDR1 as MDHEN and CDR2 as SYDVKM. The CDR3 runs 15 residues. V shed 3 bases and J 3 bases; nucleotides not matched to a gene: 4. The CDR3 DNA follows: TGTGCCAGCAGTTTTTGGACTAGCGGTGAAGAGACCCAGTACTTC. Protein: CASSFWTSGEETQYF.

This chain's CDR3 is CSASQGPEQYF. CDR3 nucleotides: TGCAGTGCTAGCCAAGGTCCAGAGCAGTACTTC. V gene TRBV20-1 combines with J gene TRBJ2-4; D is unclear. The CDR3 is made up of 11 amino acids. Germline V gives CDR1 DFQATT, CDR2 SNEGSKA (reference sequence). The V end was cut by 3 bases, the J end by 13 bases, with 13 bases between.

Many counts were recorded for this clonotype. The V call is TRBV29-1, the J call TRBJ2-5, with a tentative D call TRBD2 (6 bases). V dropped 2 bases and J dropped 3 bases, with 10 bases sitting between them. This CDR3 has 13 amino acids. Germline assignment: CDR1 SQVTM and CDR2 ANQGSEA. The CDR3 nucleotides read TGCAGCGTTGAAACTCCGGGGGAAGAGACCCAGTACTTC. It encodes CSVETPGEETQYF.

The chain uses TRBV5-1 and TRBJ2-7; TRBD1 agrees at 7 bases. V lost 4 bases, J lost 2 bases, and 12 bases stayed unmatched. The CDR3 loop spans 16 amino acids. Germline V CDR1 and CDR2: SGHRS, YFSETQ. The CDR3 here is CASSTIGTANPYEQYF. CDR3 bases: TGCGCCAGCAGCACAATTGGGACAGCGAACCCCTACGAGCAGTACTTC.

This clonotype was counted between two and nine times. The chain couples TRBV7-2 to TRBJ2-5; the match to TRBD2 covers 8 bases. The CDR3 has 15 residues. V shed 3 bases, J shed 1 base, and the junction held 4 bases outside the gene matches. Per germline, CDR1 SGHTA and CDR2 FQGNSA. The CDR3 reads CASSFGGDAQETQYF. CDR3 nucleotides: TGTGCCAGCAGCTTCGGGGGGGACGCCCAAGAGACCCAGTACTTC.

CDR3 DNA: TGTGCCAGCACGTACGCGGGAAAAGAGACCCAGTACTTC. Amino acid sequence: CASTYAGKETQYF. V usage is TRBV12-3 or TRBV12-4 and J usage is TRBJ2-5; D is perhaps TRBD2 (6 bases). V lost 7 bases, J lost 3 bases, and 12 bases lay in between. The CDR3 length is 13 residues.

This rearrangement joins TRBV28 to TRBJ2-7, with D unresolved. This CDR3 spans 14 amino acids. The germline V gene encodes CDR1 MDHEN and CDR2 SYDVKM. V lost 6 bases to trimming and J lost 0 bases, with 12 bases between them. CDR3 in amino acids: CASRPDASSYEQYF. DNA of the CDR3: TGTGCCAGCAGACCCGACGCGAGCTCCTACGAGCAGTACTTC.

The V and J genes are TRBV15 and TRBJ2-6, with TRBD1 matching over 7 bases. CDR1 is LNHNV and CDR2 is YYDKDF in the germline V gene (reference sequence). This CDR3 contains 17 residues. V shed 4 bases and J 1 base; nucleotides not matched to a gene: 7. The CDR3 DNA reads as TGTGCCACCAGCACCGGGACAGCATTATCTGGGGCCAACGTCCTGACTTTC. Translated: CATSTGTALSGANVLTF.

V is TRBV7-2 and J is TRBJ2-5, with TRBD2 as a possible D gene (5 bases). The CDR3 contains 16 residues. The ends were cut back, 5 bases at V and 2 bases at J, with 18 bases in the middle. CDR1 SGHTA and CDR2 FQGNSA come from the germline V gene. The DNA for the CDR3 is TGTGCCAGCAGCCCTGGCAGCGCTAGCCGGCAAGAGACCCAGTACTTC. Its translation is CASSPGSASRQETQYF.

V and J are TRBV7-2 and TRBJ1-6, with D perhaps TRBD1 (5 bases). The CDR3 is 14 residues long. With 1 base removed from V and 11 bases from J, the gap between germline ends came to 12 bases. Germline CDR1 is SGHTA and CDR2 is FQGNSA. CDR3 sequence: CASSLDTGGAPLHF. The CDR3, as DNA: TGTGCCAGCAGCTTAGATACAGGAGGGGCACCCCTCCACTTT.

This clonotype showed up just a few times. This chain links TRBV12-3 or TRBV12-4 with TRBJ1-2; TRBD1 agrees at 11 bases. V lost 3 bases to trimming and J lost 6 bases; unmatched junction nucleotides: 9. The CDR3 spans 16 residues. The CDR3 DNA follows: TGTGCCAGCAGTTTTGGACAGGGGGCCACGACTAATGGCTACACCTTC. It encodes CASSFGQGATTNGYTF.

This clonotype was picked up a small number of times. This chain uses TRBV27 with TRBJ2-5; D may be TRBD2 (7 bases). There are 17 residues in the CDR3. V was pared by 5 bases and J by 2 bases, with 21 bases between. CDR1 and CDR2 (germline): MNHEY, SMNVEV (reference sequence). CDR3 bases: TGTGCCAGCAGTCTGAACGCTGGGGGGGCTGGGCAAGAGACCCAGTACTTC. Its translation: CASSLNAGGAGQETQYF.

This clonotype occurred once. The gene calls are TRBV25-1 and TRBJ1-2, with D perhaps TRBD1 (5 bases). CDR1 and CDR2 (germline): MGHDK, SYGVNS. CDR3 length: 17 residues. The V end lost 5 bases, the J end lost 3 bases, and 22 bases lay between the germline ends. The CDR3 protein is CASSSPGSHGAYYGYTF. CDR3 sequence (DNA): TGTGCCAGCAGTTCCCCGGGGAGTCACGGGGCCTACTATGGCTACACCTTC.

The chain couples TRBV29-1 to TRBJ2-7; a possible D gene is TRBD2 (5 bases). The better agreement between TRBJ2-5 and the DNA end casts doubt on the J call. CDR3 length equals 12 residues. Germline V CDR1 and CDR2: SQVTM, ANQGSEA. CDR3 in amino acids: CSATGIQETQYF. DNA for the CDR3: TGCAGCGCCACCGGGATTCAAGAGACCCAGTACTTC.

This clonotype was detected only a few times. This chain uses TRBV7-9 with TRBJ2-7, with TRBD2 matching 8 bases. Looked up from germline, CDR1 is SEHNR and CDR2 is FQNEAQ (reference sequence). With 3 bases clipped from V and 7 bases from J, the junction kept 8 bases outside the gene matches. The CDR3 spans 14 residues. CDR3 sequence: CASSFIAAGGEQYF. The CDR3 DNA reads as TGTGCCAGCAGCTTTATTGCTGCGGGGGGTGAGCAGTACTTC.

In DNA, the CDR3 is TGTGCCAGCAGCCCGACAGGAATACCCTACGAGCAGTACTTC. Its protein is CASSPTGIPYEQYF. The V call is TRBV7-3, the J call TRBJ2-7; TRBD1 is a possible D gene (6 bases). V gave up 5 bases and J gave up 2 bases, with 13 bases separating them. CDR1 and CDR2 from the germline V gene are SGHTA and FQGTGA. There are 14 residues in the CDR3.